Here is one T cell receptor (beta chain) with its context. No cognate antigen has been identified for it. Within one base of it there is no much larger clone, and no base qualities were kept. The immunoSEQ Assay, a bias-controlled multiplex PCR, was used to amplify TCRbeta CDR3 regions from genomic DNA. Per the authors' processing: The number of nucleated cells in each sample was estimated by amplification of reference gene primers within the assay. To quantify the absolute abundance of each unique TCRbeta CDR3 rearrangement, sequence reads were collapsed and filtered. Productive Simpson clonality was computed per sample as the square root of Simpson's diversity index over productive rearrangements. TCRdb carries this immuneACCESS record with in-frame sequences only. Its versions omit some clonotypes, under half of them owing to an unresolved V gene in the studies checked, with the rest unexplained. That table is the source of V, J and clone size, and D and trimming were worked out from the DNA. The sample contains fewer than 150,000 clones, 75% to 90% of them found a single time. 3.5% to 5% of the sample comes from the top ten.

Collaborating institutions collected whole blood in K2EDTA tubes following their own protocols. For TCRbeta analysis, collaborator samples were shipped as frozen whole blood, as isolated PBMCs, or as DNA extracted from either sample type. The data stem from a study of blood T cell repertoires in COVID-19 (dated by TCRdb to 2020 to 2022). Concerning the study at large: Collaborator samples came from the United States, Italy and Spain and covered acute and convalescent phases of COVID-19. The prospective study material was composed of cDNA or gDNA derived from T cells, B-cell-depleted T cells, or PBMCs. Subjects who had been exposed to COVID-19, were actively infected with it, or had recovered from it provided the deeply sampled blood TCRbeta repertoires that made up the dataset. The repertoires were made available in a free public database intended to serve as a resource for research on the immune response to SARS-CoV-2. Samples were obtained from the ongoing ImmuneRACE study (first 160 participants) and from 1,254 subjects provided by 6 global collaborators. Nearly every sample came with metadata listing a de-identified subject ID, COVID-19 status, age in years and sex. Where available, HLA class I and class II types were obtained from metadata supplied by the sample provider rather than from assay-based typing.

Paper-wide results and their limitations: The quantity of clinical and demographic metadata differed by source and by participant and was supplied without curation.

The CDR3 covers 13 residues, taking in both the cysteine and the phenylalanine. This entry keeps only the CDR3 DNA: 39 bases, framed from base 1. Germline trimming: 7 bases from V, 2 bases from J; junction bases outside gene matches: 2. CDR1 and CDR2, looked up from the germline V gene, are KGHDR and SFDVKD. This receptor was taken from a human donor in a cohort sampled during active COVID-19. Recombination connected TRBV24-1 to TRBJ2-3; 7 bases in the junction line up with TRBD1. Input material: peripheral blood. CDR3 sequence: CATRGQNTDTQYF. The bases read TGTGCCACCAGGGGACAGAACACAGATACGCAGTATTTT.